Presented here are 5 T cell receptor beta chains from one specimen sequenced in a study of T cells expressing NK-cell markers. TCRdb re-called the 5' RACE reads; one entry per CDR3 protein, DNA not given. This table holds roughly 350,000 distinct CDR3 sequences. Sequenced material: blood T cells: a sorted CD56 or NKG2C T cell subset, CD4+ or CD8+ T cells, or bulk PBMC T cells (not recorded which). Receptors were obtained from a man aged 18-70 years in good health.

The chain recombines TRBV3-1 with TRBJ1-2; the D call from TCRdb, TRBD1, cannot be confirmed without DNA. The CDR3 has 14 residues. Germline-derived CDR1 and CDR2 are LGHDT and YNNKEL (reference sequence). The CDR3 here is CASSHRQVDYGYTF.

This rearrangement joins TRBV5-1 to TRBJ2-3; the D call of TRBD2 rests on TCRdb alone, since no DNA is present to check it. In germline, CDR1 is SGHRS, CDR2 YFSETQ. This CDR3 comprises 18 residues. CDR3 sequence: CASSPRQAGGPSTDTQYF.

The chain links TRBV6-2 or TRBV6-3 to TRBJ2-4; TCRdb's D call, TRBD2, is unchecked because there is no DNA. This CDR3 contains 20 residues. Germline V gene lookup returns CDR1 MNHEY and CDR2 SVGEGT. The CDR3 sequence: CASSLGKLAGGPRTKNIQYF.

This chain uses TRBV5-1 with TRBJ2-3; TCRdb returns TRBD2, unconfirmable since there is no DNA. Germline CDR1 reads SGHRS; CDR2 reads YFSETQ. There are 13 residues in the CDR3. This CDR3 is CASSAQSGDTQYF.

The V call is TRBV7-6, the J call TRBJ2-3; the TRBD1 assignment by TCRdb is unverifiable without DNA. The CDR3 runs 15 residues. Germline CDR1 SGHVS, CDR2 FNYEAQ. The CDR3 reads CASSLAPGLASIQYF.